Listed below are T cell receptor beta chains from one sample, sequenced in a study of blood T cell repertoires in COVID-19. Generated by immunoSEQ multiplex PCR, the TCRdb table keeps only in-frame clones and is missing some. The sample yields 100,000 to 150,000 clones, approximately 83% seen once. The sequencing sample was made of peripheral blood. These receptors all come from a woman between 50 and 59 years old with acute or convalescent COVID-19. Both conserved end residues are part of each CDR3. Each record gives: V gene, J gene, clone size, D gene, CDR3 DNA, CDR3 protein. The D gene is left open where the match is weak. Expanded clones get a size class; other rows say once, few or many, or leave the size out.

>TRBV7-9|TRBJ1-1|NA|NA
TGTGCCAGCAGCCCGAGGACAGAAATGAACACTGAAGCTTTCTTT
CASSPRTEMNTEAFF
>TRBV27|TRBJ1-2|once|NA
TGTGCCAGCAGCTTGAATCCCTTGGGGGGTGGTGGCTACACCTTC
CASSLNPLGGGGYTF
>TRBV28|TRBJ1-3|NA|NA
TGTGCCAGCAGTCGAGTAAACACCATATATTTT
CASSRVNTIYF
>TRBV19|TRBJ2-1|NA|TRBD2
TGTGCCAGTAGTCCCCACACTAGCGGGGGGACGTGGCAGTTCTTC
CASSPHTSGGTWQFF
>TRBV5-8|TRBJ1-6|NA|NA
TGTGCCAGCAGCTTGGGGCAGCGGTATAATTCACCCCTCCACTTT
CASSLGQRYNSPLHF
>TRBV5-1|TRBJ2-7|NA|NA
TGCGCCAGCAGCTTGGCTCTGGGGGCTTACGAGCAGTACTTC
CASSLALGAYEQYF
>TRBV6-5|TRBJ1-1|once|TRBD1
TGTGCCAGCAGTACAGGGGGCAACCAGCTCGCTGAAGCTTTCTTT
CASSTGGNQLAEAFF
>TRBV4-1|TRBJ2-7|NA|TRBD2
TGCGCCAGCAGCCAAGCTAAGGTTGGGGGGGACTACGAGCAGTACTTC
CASSQAKVGGDYEQYF
>TRBV19|TRBJ2-7|NA|TRBD2
TGTGCCAGTAGTAAAGCCGGGACTAGCGGGGGTTACGAGCAGTACTTC
CASSKAGTSGGYEQYF
>TRBV12-3/TRBV12-4|TRBJ1-2|NA|TRBD1
TGTGCCAGCAGCCAGGGGGGACAAAATGGCTACACCTTC
CASSQGGQNGYTF
>TRBV10-3|TRBJ1-1|once|NA
TGTGCCTACTCTAACGGGGGGGCTGAAGCTTTCTTT
CAYSNGGAEAFF
>TRBV27|TRBJ1-4|once|NA
TGTGCCAGCAGTTTACAGGGGTTTAATGAAAAACTGTTTTTT
CASSLQGFNEKLFF
>TRBV5-6|TRBJ1-2|NA|NA
TGTGCCAGCAGCCGGAGGGGTACCTATAACTATGGCTACACCTTC
CASSRRGTYNYGYTF
>TRBV5-5|TRBJ2-3|NA|TRBD1
TGTGCCAGCAGCAGACAGGGATCTGATACGCAGTATTTT
CASSRQGSDTQYF
>TRBV28|TRBJ1-5|NA|TRBD1
TGTGCCAGCAGTTCGCCCGTTGGGACAGGCAATCAGCCCCAGCATTTT
CASSSPVGTGNQPQHF
>TRBV15|TRBJ2-6|NA|NA
TGTGCCACCAGCAGAGGGACTGCGTCTGGGGCCAACGTCCTGACTTTC
CATSRGTASGANVLTF
>TRBV5-5|TRBJ1-1|NA|NA
TGTGCCAGCAGCACTACGGTAGCGTTGAACACTGAAGCTTTCTTT
CASSTTVALNTEAFF
>TRBV2|TRBJ1-2|NA|TRBD1
TGTGCCAGCAGGACAGGGCTAAACTATGGCTACACCTTC
CASRTGLNYGYTF
>TRBV5-4|TRBJ1-2|NA|NA
TGTGCCAGCAGCCCCGCGCTGGGGCGCCTCTATGGCTACACCTTC
CASSPALGRLYGYTF
>TRBV30|TRBJ1-1|NA|NA
TGTGCCTGGAGTCTGGGGGGAAAGGTCACTGAAGCTTTCTTT
CAWSLGGKVTEAFF
>TRBV27|TRBJ2-7|NA|NA
TGTGCCAGCAGTTCGAATCATCAGAGGAGCTCCTACGAGCAGTACTTC
CASSSNHQRSSYEQYF
>TRBV28|TRBJ1-2|NA|NA
TGTGCCAGCAGTTTACCTCGGGGGGCGAACTATGGCTACACCTTC
CASSLPRGANYGYTF
>TRBV9|TRBJ1-4|once|NA
TGTGCCAGCAGCGTAGAAGGGGGAGAAAAACTGTTTTTT
CASSVEGGEKLFF
>TRBV6-5|TRBJ2-7|NA|NA
TGTGCCAGCAGTTACGGCCACCGAAACGAGCAGTACTTC
CASSYGHRNEQYF
>TRBV12-3/TRBV12-4|TRBJ2-2|NA|NA
TGTGCCAGCAGGTCTTCCGGGGAGCTGTTTTTT
CASRSSGELFF
>TRBV6-6|TRBJ1-1|few|TRBD1
TGTGCCAGCAGCCTGGGACAGCACACTGAAGCTTTCTTT
CASSLGQHTEAFF
>TRBV7-2|TRBJ2-3|NA|NA
TGTGCCAGCAGCTTAGATTCTCGGTCAGGTACGCAGTATTTT
CASSLDSRSGTQYF
>TRBV30|TRBJ1-1|NA|NA
TGTGCCTGGACAGTGGGGGCCCTGAACACTGAAGCTTTCTTT
CAWTVGALNTEAFF
>TRBV10-2|TRBJ2-1|NA|NA
TGCGCCATCGCGGCGGGGTCCGCTTCTAGAGTCAATGAGCAGTTCTTC
CAIAAGSASRVNEQFF